What follows are 19 T cell receptor beta chains derived from one specimen sequenced in a study of blood T cell repertoires in COVID-19. TCRdb's table, derived via immunoSEQ multiplex PCR, lists solely in-frame clones and lacks some. The data contain about 98,000 clones, roughly 85% of them seen just once; the ten biggest clones take up approximately 4.9%. The sample taken for sequencing was peripheral blood. The receptors were gathered from a man in his 70s with acute or convalescent COVID-19.

The chain uses TRBV6-1 and TRBJ2-1, with TRBD2 matching 7 bases. This CDR3 spans 16 amino acids. Germline V gene data show CDR1 as MNHNS and CDR2 as SASEGT. Germline trimming cut 4 bases from V and 3 bases from J; bases unmatched to any gene: 9. The CDR3 spells CASSVLSGNYYNEQFF. Here the CDR3 DNA reads TGTGCCAGCAGTGTGCTCAGCGGGAACTACTACAATGAGCAGTTCTTC.

The rearrangement links TRBV15 to TRBJ2-1; perhaps TRBD1 as D (5 bases). The CDR3 has 16 amino acids. The V end was cut by 3 bases, the J end by 0 bases, with 12 bases between. Germline lookup yields CDR1 LNHNV and CDR2 YYDKDF (reference sequence). CDR3 in DNA: TGTGCCACCAGCAGTGACAGCTTCCACTCCTACAATGAGCAGTTCTTC. It is translated as CATSSDSFHSYNEQFF. The full variable domain, its missing parts supplied by reference TRBV15 and TRBJ2-1, is DAMVIQNPRYQVTQFGKPVTLSCSQTLNHNVMYWYQQKSSQAPKLLFHYYDKDFNNEADTPDNFQSRRPNTSFCFLDIRSPGLGDTAMYLCATSSDSFHSYNEQFFGPGTRLTVL.

CDR3: CASSRQGGNYEQYF. CDR3 DNA sequence: TGTGCCAGCAGCCGGCAGGGGGGAAACTACGAGCAGTACTTC. The V call is TRBV7-2, the J call TRBJ2-7, with a possible D match to TRBD1 (7 bases). Trimming left V 5 bases short and J 3 bases short, with 14 bases between. The CDR3 covers 14 residues. Germline lookup yields CDR1 SGHTA and CDR2 FQGNSA.

The chain carries TRBV28 and TRBJ2-1; the match to TRBD1 covers 7 bases. This CDR3 has 13 residues. Germline V gene lookup returns CDR1 MDHEN and CDR2 SYDVKM. V dropped 5 bases and J dropped 7; count of bases not matched to a gene: 5. CDR3 region: CASSLRDRNEQFF. For the CDR3, the DNA is TGTGCCAGCAGTCTCCGGGACAGAAATGAGCAGTTCTTC.

V usage is TRBV3-1 (or the pseudogene TRBV3-2) and J usage is TRBJ2-1; tentative D call: TRBD2 (5 bases). Trimming pared 4 bases from V and 7 bases from J, leaving 11 bases between. The CDR3 runs to 13 residues. The germline V gene has CDR1 LGHDT and CDR2 YNNKEL (reference sequence). The CDR3, as DNA: TGTGCCAGCAGCCTCCGGACGGGAAATGAGCAGTTCTTC. Its translation: CASSLRTGNEQFF.

The chain carries TRBV30 and TRBJ1-2; no clear D. The CDR3 is 13 amino acids. The V end was cut by 7 bases, the J end by 4 bases, with 16 bases between. The germline V gene has CDR1 GTSNPN and CDR2 SVGIG (reference sequence). The DNA for the CDR3 is TGTGCCTTACGCCGGGAGGGAGGCTATGGCTACACCTTC. It encodes CALRREGGYGYTF.

The gene calls are TRBV5-1 and TRBJ1-4; TRBD1 is a possible D gene (5 bases). Germline V gives CDR1 SGHRS, CDR2 YFSETQ. V lost 1 base to trimming and J lost 2 bases, with 15 bases between them. This CDR3 spans 17 amino acids. CDR3 sequence: CASSLRREGFTNEKLFF. Here the CDR3 DNA reads TGCGCCAGCAGCTTGCGGCGGGAGGGGTTCACTAATGAAAAACTGTTTTTT.

The V call is TRBV6-5, the J call TRBJ2-3; D not certain. The germline V gene has CDR1 MNHEY and CDR2 SVGAGI. Between the trimmed V and J ends, which lost 2 bases and 0 bases, there was a span of 12 bases. This CDR3 has 16 residues. The CDR3: CASSYTRVPSTDTQYF. The CDR3 nucleotides are TGTGCCAGCAGTTACACCCGGGTCCCTAGCACAGATACGCAGTATTTT.

The chain combines TRBV7-9 with TRBJ2-6; TRBD1 matches 8 bases. The germline V gene encodes CDR1 SEHNR and CDR2 FQNEAQ (reference sequence). This CDR3 comprises 19 residues. With V trimmed by 1 base and J by 3 bases, 11 bases remained unmatched. In DNA, the CDR3 is TGTGCCAGCAGCTTAGTTCTCCGGACAGGGCTCGGTGGGGCCAACGTCCTGACTTTC. Residues: CASSLVLRTGLGGANVLTF.

A single count supports this clone. The rearrangement joins TRBV7-9 to TRBJ1-1, with D possibly TRBD1 on 6 matching bases. This CDR3 has 17 amino acids. With 1 base removed from V and 1 base from J, the gap between germline ends came to 16 bases. Germline-derived CDR1 and CDR2 are SEHNR and FQNEAQ (reference sequence). CDR3 coding DNA: TGTGCCAGCAGCTTAGGAGGGGGAGCTACCGGGAACACTGAAGCTTTCTTT. It yields the protein CASSLGGGATGNTEAFF. The full variable domain, completed using reference TRBV7-9 and TRBJ1-1, is DTGVSQNPRHKITKRGQNVTFRCDPISEHNRLYWYRQTLGQGPEFLTYFQNEAQLEKSRLLSDRFSAERPKGSFSTLEIQRTEQGDSAMYLCASSLGGGATGNTEAFFGQGTRLTVV.

The chain has TRBV10-2 and TRBJ2-7; 10 bases map to TRBD2. The CDR3 contains 13 residues. V lost 6 bases and J lost 6; bases outside the gene matches: 5. Germline V lookup: CDR1 WSHSY, CDR2 SAAADI. The CDR3 DNA sequence: TGCGCCAGCAGGGGACTAGCGCCTTCCGAGCAGTACTTC. Its translation is CASRGLAPSEQYF.

This clone was seen once. The rearrangement links TRBV29-1 to TRBJ2-1; TRBD1 might be the D (6 bases). The CDR3 runs 12 residues. Per germline, CDR1 SQVTM and CDR2 ANQGSEA. V dropped 6 bases and J dropped 7 bases, with 13 bases sitting between them. CDR3 loop: CSVEWDKNEQFF. CDR3 sequence (DNA): TGCAGCGTCGAGTGGGACAAAAATGAGCAGTTCTTC.

The chain uses TRBV4-1 and TRBJ1-2, with TRBD1 matching over 8 bases. The CDR3 covers 17 residues. Per the germline V gene, CDR1 is MGHRA and CDR2 is YSYEKL. J lost 2 bases, V lost 2 bases, and 10 bases had no gene match. The CDR3 DNA reads TGCGCCAGCAGCCAACGCCCGGACAGGGCCGGGAACTATGGCTACACCTTC. It is translated as CASSQRPDRAGNYGYTF.

On this clone: One junction end does not reproduce the germline sequence, and a read error may be involved. The rearrangement joins TRBV5-1 to TRBJ1-1, with a weak D call TRBD1 (6 bases). This CDR3 comprises 14 residues. Germline values: CDR1 SGHRS, CDR2 YFSETQ. The CDR3 nucleotides read TGCGCCAGCAGCCTACAGGGAGCGAACGCTGAAGCTTTCTTT. This translates into CASSLQGANAEAFF.

The rearrangement links TRBV5-4 to TRBJ1-4; 9 bases agree with TRBD1. After removal of 2 bases from V and 5 bases from J, the junction contained 4 bases not matched to a gene. CDR1 SGHNT and CDR2 YYREEE come from the germline V gene (reference sequence). This CDR3 has 15 residues. The CDR3 sequence is CASSLRTGENEKLFF. In DNA, the CDR3 is TGTGCCAGCAGCTTAAGGACAGGGGAAAATGAAAAACTGTTTTTT.

The rearrangement links TRBV19 to TRBJ2-1; weak D call: TRBD1 (5 bases). Germline values: CDR1 LNHDA, CDR2 SQIVND (reference sequence). V was trimmed by 0 bases and J by 2 bases, leaving 8 bases between them. The CDR3 sequence is 15 residues long. The CDR3 loop reads CASSIDQQAYNEQFF. The CDR3 DNA reads as TGTGCCAGTAGTATAGATCAACAGGCCTACAATGAGCAGTTCTTC.

V is TRBV6-6 and J is TRBJ2-7; D perhaps matches TRBD1 (6 bases). Germline CDR1 MNHNY, CDR2 SVGAGI (reference sequence). This CDR3 has 16 residues. V was cut by 2 bases and J by 1 base, with 15 bases left in between. CDR3 protein: CASSYPLVQGSYEQYF. The CDR3 DNA follows: TGTGCCAGCAGTTACCCCCTCGTACAGGGATCCTACGAGCAGTACTTC.

The chain has TRBV11-2 and TRBJ2-1; possibly TRBD2 for D (5 bases). Trimming took off 1 base at V and 0 bases at J, with 13 bases between the two ends. This CDR3 is 17 amino acids long. The germline CDR1 and CDR2 sequences are SGHAT and FQNNGV. The CDR3 here is CASSLVPGTSSYNEQFF. CDR3 DNA sequence: TGTGCCAGCAGCTTAGTCCCGGGAACGAGCTCCTACAATGAGCAGTTCTTC.

J is TRBJ2-2 and V is TRBV5-4; D is undetermined. CDR3 length: 16 residues. In germline, CDR1 is SGHNT, CDR2 YYREEE (reference sequence). Trimming shortened V by 3 bases and J by 0 bases, and 12 bases separated the two germline ends. The CDR3 region is CASSSGNTANTGELFF. DNA for the CDR3: TGTGCCAGCAGCTCAGGAAATACCGCGAACACCGGGGAGCTGTTTTTT.